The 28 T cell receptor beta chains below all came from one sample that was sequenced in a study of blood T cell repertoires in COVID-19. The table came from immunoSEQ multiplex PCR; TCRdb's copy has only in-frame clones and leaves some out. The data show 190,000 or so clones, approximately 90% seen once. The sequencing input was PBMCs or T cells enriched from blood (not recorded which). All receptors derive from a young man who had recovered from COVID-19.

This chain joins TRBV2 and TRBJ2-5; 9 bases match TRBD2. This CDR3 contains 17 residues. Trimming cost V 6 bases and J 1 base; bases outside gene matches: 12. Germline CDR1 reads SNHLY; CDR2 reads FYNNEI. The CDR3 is CASSPSPGLASQETQYF. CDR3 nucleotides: TGTGCCAGCAGCCCCAGCCCCGGACTAGCGTCCCAAGAGACCCAGTACTTC. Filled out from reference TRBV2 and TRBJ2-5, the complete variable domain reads EPEVTQTPSHQVTQMGQEVILRCVPISNHLYFYWYRQILGQKVEFLVSFYNNEISEKSEIFDDQFSVERPDGSNFTLKIRSTKLEDSAMYFCASSPSPGLASQETQYFGPGTRLLVL.

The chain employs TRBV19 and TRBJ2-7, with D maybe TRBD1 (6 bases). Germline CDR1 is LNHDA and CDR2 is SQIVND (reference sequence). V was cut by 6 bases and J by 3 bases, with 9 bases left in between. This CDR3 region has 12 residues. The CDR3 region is CASSGQHYEQYF. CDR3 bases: TGTGCCAGTAGCGGACAGCACTACGAGCAGTACTTC.

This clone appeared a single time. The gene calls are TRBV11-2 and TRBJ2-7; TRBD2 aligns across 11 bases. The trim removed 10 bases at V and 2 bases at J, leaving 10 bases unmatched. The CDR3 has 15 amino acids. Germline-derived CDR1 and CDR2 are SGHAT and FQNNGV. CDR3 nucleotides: TGTGCCATCCCTCACACTAGCGGGGGACCCTACGAGCAGTACTTC. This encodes CAIPHTSGGPYEQYF.

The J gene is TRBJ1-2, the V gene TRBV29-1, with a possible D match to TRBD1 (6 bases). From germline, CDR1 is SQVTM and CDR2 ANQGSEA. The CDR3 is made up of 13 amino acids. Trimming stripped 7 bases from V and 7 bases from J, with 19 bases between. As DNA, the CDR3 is TGCAGCGGTCGACAGGTTGAATATGGTGGCTACACCTTC. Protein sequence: CSGRQVEYGGYTF.

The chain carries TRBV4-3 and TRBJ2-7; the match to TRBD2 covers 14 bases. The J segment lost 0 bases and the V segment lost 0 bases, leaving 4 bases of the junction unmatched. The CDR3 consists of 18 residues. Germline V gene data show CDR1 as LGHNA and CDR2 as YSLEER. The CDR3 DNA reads TGCGCCAGCAGCCAAGATCAGGGACTAGCGGGGGTCTCCTACGAGCAGTACTTC. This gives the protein CASSQDQGLAGVSYEQYF.

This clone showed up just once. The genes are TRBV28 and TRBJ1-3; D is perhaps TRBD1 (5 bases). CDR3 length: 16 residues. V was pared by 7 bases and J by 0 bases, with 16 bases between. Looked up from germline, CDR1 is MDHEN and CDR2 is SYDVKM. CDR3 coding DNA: TGTGCCAGCACCGGCGGGGGGGAGAGCTCTGGAAACACCATATATTTT. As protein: CASTGGGESSGNTIYF. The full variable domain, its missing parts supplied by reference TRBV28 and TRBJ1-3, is DVKVTQSSRYLVKRTGEKVFLECVQDMDHENMFWYRQDPGLGLRLIYFSYDVKMKEKGDIPEGYSVSREKKERFSLILESASTNQTSMYLCASTGGGESSGNTIYFGEGSWLTVV.

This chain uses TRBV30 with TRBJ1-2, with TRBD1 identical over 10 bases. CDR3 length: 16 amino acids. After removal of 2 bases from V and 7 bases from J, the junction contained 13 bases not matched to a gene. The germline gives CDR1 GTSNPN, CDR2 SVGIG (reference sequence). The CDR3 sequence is CAWSRPGQGTRAGYTF. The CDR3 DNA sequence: TGTGCCTGGAGTCGACCGGGACAGGGGACTCGGGCTGGCTACACCTTC.

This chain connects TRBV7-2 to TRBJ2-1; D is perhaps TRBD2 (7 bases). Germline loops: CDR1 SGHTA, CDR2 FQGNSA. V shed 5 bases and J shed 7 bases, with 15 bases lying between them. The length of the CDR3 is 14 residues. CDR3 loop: CASSPTRGGNEQFF. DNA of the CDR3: TGTGCCAGCAGCCCAACAAGGGGGGGGAATGAGCAGTTCTTC.

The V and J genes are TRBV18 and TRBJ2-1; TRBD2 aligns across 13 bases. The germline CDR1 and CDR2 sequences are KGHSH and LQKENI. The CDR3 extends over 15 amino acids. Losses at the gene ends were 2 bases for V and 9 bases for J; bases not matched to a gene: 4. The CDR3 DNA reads TGTGCCAGCTCACCAACTAGCGGGAGGGCCGGTGAGCAGTTCTTC. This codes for CASSPTSGRAGEQFF.

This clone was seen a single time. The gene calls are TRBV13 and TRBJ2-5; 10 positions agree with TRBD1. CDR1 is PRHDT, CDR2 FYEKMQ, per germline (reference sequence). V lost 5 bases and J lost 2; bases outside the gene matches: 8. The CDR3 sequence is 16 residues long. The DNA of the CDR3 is TGTGCCAGCAGCCCTCAGGGACAGGGGAAACAAGAGACCCAGTACTTC. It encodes CASSPQGQGKQETQYF.

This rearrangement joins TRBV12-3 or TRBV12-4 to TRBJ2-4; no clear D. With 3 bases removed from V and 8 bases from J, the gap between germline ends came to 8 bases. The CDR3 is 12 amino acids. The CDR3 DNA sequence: TGTGCCAGCAGTTTCGGTCGGGACATTCAGTACTTC. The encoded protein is CASSFGRDIQYF.

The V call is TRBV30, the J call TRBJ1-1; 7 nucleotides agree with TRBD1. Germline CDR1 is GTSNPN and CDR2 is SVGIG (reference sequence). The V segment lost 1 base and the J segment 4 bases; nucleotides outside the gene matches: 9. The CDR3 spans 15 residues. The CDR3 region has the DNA TGTGCCTGGAGTGCCCGGGAGGGGGCGGCCACTGAAGCTTTCTTT. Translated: CAWSAREGAATEAFF.

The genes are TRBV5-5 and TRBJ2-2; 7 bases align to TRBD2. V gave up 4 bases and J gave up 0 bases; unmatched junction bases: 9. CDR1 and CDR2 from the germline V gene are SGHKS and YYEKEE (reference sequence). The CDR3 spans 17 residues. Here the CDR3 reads CASSPPLADANTGELFF. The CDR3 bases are TGTGCCAGCAGCCCACCTCTAGCGGACGCGAACACCGGGGAGCTGTTTTTT.

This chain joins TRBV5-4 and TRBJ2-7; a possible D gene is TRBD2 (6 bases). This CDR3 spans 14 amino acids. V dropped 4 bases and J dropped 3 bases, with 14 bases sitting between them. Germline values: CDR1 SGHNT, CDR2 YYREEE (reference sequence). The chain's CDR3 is CASSPEGPYYEQYF. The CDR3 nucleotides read TGTGCCAGCAGCCCGGAGGGGCCGTACTACGAGCAGTACTTC.

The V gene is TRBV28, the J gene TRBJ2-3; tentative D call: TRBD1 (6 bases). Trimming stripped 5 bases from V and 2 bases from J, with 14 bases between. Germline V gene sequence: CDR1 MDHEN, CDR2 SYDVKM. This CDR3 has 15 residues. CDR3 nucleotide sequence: TGTGCCAGCAGTACCGGGACAAGGCACACAGATACGCAGTATTTT. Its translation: CASSTGTRHTDTQYF.

The DNA for the CDR3 is TGTGCCAGCAGCTTGGTACAGGGGGCGCGGGAGGCTTTCTTT. Translation gives CASSLVQGAREAFF. V gene TRBV5-8 combines with J gene TRBJ1-1; TRBD1 matches at 9 bases. The CDR3 is 14 amino acids. Per the germline V gene, CDR1 is SGHTS and CDR2 is YDEGEE. V trimming: 0 bases; J trimming: 11 bases; junction bases outside the gene matches: 8. Complete variable domain (other parts from reference TRBV5-8 and TRBJ1-1): EAGVTQSPTHLIKTRGQQATLRCSPISGHTSVYWYQQALGLGLQFLLWYDEGEERNRGNFPPRFSGRQFPNYSSELNVNALELEDSALYLCASSLVQGAREAFFGQGTRLTVV.

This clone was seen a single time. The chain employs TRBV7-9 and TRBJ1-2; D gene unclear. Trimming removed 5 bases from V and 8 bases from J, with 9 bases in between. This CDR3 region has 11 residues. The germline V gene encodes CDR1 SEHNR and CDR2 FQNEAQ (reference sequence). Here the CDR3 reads CASSPPGGYTF. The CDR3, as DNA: TGTGCCAGCAGCCCCCCAGGAGGCTACACCTTC.

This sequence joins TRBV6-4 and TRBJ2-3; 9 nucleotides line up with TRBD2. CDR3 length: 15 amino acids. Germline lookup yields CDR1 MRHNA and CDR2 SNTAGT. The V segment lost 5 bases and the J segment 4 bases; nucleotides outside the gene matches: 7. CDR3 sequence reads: CASSLSGRPADTQYF. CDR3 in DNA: TGTGCCAGCAGTCTCAGCGGGAGGCCGGCAGATACGCAGTATTTT.

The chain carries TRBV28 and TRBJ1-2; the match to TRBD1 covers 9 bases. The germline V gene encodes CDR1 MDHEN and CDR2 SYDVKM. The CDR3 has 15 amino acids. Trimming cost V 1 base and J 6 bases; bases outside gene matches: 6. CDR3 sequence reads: CASSLSPGTGNGYTF. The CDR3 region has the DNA TGTGCCAGCAGTTTATCGCCCGGGACAGGGAATGGCTACACCTTC.

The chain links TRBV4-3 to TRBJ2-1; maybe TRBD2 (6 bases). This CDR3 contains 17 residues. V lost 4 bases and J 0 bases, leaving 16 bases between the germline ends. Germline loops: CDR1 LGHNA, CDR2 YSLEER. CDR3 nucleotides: TGCGCCAGCAGCCCCGGACTACTACGAAGCTCCTACAATGAGCAGTTCTTC. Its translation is CASSPGLLRSSYNEQFF.

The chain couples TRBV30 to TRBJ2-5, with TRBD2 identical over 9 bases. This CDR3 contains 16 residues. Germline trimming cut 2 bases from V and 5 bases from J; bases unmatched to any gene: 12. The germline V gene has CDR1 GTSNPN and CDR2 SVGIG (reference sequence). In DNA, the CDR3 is TGTGCCTGGAGTCTAATTACGCGGGGGGGCCGGGAGACCCAGTACTTC. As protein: CAWSLITRGGRETQYF.

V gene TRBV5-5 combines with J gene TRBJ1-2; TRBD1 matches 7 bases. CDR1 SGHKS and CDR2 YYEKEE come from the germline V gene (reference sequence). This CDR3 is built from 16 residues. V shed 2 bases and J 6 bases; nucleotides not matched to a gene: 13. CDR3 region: CASSLLTGPNGDGYTF. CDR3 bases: TGTGCCAGCAGCTTATTGACAGGGCCAAACGGGGATGGCTACACCTTC.

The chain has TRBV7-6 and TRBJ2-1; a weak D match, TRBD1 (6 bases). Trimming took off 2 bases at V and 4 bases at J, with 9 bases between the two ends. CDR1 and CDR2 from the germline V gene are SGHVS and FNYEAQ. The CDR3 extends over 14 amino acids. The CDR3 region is CASSLLGGYNEQFF. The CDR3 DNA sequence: TGTGCCAGCAGCTTATTAGGGGGTTACAATGAGCAGTTCTTC. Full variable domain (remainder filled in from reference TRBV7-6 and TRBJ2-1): GAGVSQSPRYKVTKRGQDVALRCDPISGHVSLYWYRQALGQGPEFLTYFNYEAQQDKSGLPNDRFSAERPEGSISTLTIQRTEQRDSAMYRCASSLLGGYNEQFFGPGTRLTVL.

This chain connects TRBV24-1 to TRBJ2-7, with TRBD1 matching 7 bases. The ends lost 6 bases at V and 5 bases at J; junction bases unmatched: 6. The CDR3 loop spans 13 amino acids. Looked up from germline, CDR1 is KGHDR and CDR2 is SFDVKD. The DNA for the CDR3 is TGTGCCACCAGTAGACAGGGCGGTGACGAGCAGTACTTC. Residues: CATSRQGGDEQYF.

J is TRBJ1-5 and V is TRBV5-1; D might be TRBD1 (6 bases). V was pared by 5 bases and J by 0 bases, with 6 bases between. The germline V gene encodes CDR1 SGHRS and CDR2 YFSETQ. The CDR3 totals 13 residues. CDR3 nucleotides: TGCGCCAGCAGAGGGGGTAGCAATCAGCCCCAGCATTTT. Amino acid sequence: CASRGGSNQPQHF. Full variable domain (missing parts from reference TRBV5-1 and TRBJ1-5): KAGVTQTPRYLIKTRGQQVTLSCSPISGHRSVSWYQQTPGQGLQFLFEYFSETQRNKGNFPGRFSGRQFSNSRSEMNVSTLELGDSALYLCASRGGSNQPQHFGDGTRLSIL.

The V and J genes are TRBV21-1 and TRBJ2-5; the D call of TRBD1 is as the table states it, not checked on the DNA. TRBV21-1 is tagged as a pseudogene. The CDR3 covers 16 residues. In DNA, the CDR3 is TGTGCCAGCAGCAAAGCGGGACAGGAGATAAAAGAGACCCAGTACTTC. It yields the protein CASSKAGQEIKETQYF.

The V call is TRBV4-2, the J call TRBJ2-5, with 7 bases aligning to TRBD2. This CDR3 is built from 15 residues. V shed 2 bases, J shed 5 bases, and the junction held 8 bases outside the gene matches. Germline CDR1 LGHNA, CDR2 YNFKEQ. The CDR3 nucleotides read TGTGCCAGCAGCCAAAACCGGGAGGTGGGGGAGACCCAGTACTTC. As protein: CASSQNREVGETQYF.

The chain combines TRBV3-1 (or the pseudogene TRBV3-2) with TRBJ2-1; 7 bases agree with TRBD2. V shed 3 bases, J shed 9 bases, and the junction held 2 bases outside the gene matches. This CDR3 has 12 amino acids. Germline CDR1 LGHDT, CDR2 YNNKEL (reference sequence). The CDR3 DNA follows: TGTGCCAGCAGCCAGGGGGGGGGTGAGCAGTTCTTC. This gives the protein CASSQGGGEQFF.